The following is a T cell receptor beta chain sequence with its context. The sample comes from a study of human T cells and chemical hapten exposure. The sample's time point: pre-sensitization, week 0. The treatment denotes: therapeutic diphenylcyclopropenone sensitization with weekly scalp DPC. TCRdb redid the calling of the RACE reads with MiXCR, one entry per CDR3 protein. The sample consists of 150,000 to 200,000 distinct CDR3 sequences, 30% of them appearing once. Deletions cut 0 bases from V and 7 bases from J, with 19 bases between. The germline gives CDR1 SQVTM, CDR2 ANQGSEA. The CDR3 is 15 residues long.

The receptor's source is a woman aged 25 to 45 with alopecia areata. Some clones in this sample may be carry-over from other donors' samples. The sequences come from whole blood, collected in connection with sensitization to the hapten diphenylcyclopropenone (DPC). The V call is TRBV29-1, the J call TRBJ2-7; either TRBD1 or TRBD2 may fit D (5 bases each). The CDR3 protein is CSVEEQDSNEGEQYF. CDR3 nucleotides: TGCAGCGTTGAAGAGCAGGACTCCAACGAGGGGGAGCAGTACTTC.